Included here is one T cell receptor (beta chain) sequence, with context. This clone was seen a handful of times. This clone's antigen is unknown. Nothing much larger sits one base from this clone, and base qualities are not available. The source of the sample is a study of cytomegalovirus exposure and HLA in healthy donors listed by TCRdb under 2017. At the level of the whole study: An earlier analysis of 587 of the donors reported roughly 300 Gb of sequence data and 120 million or so unique TCR beta sequences from 150 million to 200 million T cells. Roughly 300 gigabases of sequencing data and around 88 million unique TCR sequences made up an early release that covered several hundred HLA-typed donors. Among the 398 genotyped donors, under 90% belonged to the genetic ancestry cluster associated with self-reported Caucasian donors. The study was designed to test whether signatures of past pathogen exposure could be identified by cataloging public T cell receptors. The T cell repertoires of some 700 subjects were profiled by immunosequencing and related to cytomegalovirus serostatus. Besides the first cohort of under 700 subjects, a separate validation cohort made up of over 95 different subjects was used. The study combined high-throughput TCR immunosequencing, statistical association of individual TCRs with disease status, and machine learning to predict cytomegalovirus infection status. To study patterns of TCR occurrence, a later analysis re-analyzed previously published TCR beta repertoires from several hundred donors and added high-resolution HLA genotyping. In the later analysis, no new phenotypic data were used to find candidate immune exposures; instead, reliance was placed on TCR beta sequences and their occurrence across donors. An earlier analysis of several hundred of the donors used high-throughput TCR beta sequencing to judge whether each TCR beta V gene segment behaved as functional or pseudogenic. Donor age, sex, ethnicity and CMV serostatus were collected together with the repertoire data. Genome-wide SNP genotypes for about 65% of the 666 donors were used in a later genetic analysis, which treated that subset as a discovery cohort. Every discovery cohort repertoire had been produced on one sequencing platform. Both class I and class II loci were covered by HLA typing, at four-digit resolution. Typing coverage varied by locus: roughly 629-640 donors for A, B, C, DRB1 and DQB1; 522 for DQA1; about 590 for DPA1; around 490 for DPB1. Roughly five DR-DQ haplotypes were handled as single units for association and clustering, since linkage in the cohort was strong. Across about 370 genotyped donors of the cohort, an average of about 240,000 unique TCR beta nucleotide sequences per donor were sequenced, and roughly a sixth of those sequences were non-productive. Study-level results and caveats: A later analysis found that TCR association rates varied across HLA loci, with DRB1 alleles showing the most associated TCRs and HLA-C alleles the fewest. Linkage disequilibrium might explain the correlated functional status among segregating V segments, but an unknown experimental factor could not be excluded. Some IMGT-functional V segments, including TRBV6-2 and TRBV6-3, could not be distinguished by the 87-base-pair reads and were therefore excluded. In a later analysis, most CMV-associated TCR beta chains were found to appear HLA-restricted, with HLA associations seemingly driven largely by CMV exposure. According to the authors, the approach could potentially be generalized to other disease states and immunological phenotypes. Because HLA typing was unavailable for some donors at each locus, only the typed subset was used in association tests. A group of highly shared sequence variants was considered likely to be a technical artifact of the sequencing pipeline. This cohort had only TCR beta chains sequenced, and the lack of alpha or paired-chain data limited which features could be detected. An earlier analysis of approximately 600 of the donors showed that most TCR beta V segments appeared in productive rearrangements either about 87% or about 30% of the time, which broadly matched IMGT annotations. In vitro tests confirmed that a few of the cytomegalovirus-associated TCR beta chains recognize cytomegalovirus antigens. In a later genetic analysis, fewer N-insertions in productive TCRs were reported among donors in an Asian-associated ancestry cluster than the roughly 670-donor mean. A further reported finding was that TCR beta sequences accurately predicted the HLA-A and HLA-B alleles for most subjects in the first cohort. Because counts were too low, approximately 15 rarely observed V segments, including chromosome 9 orphons, were excluded from the earlier analysis of about 500 of the donors. The classifier was reported to diagnose cytomegalovirus status with high specificity and sensitivity in both the original cohort and the validation cohort. An association between a missense DCLRE1C variant and V-gene and J-gene trimming of TCR beta chains was found in a later genetic analysis and replicated in an independent cohort. Several of the top co-occurrence clusters appeared to be linked to parvovirus B19, influenza, CMV and Epstein-Barr virus, according to a later analysis. The study listed 164 TCR beta chains as associated with cytomegalovirus. Immune exposure information for the cohort was limited to CMV serostatus. At a false discovery rate of 0.05, a later analysis linked 16,951 TCR beta sequences to specific HLA alleles. In a later analysis, HLA-associated TCR beta chains showed more clonal expansion and lower generation probabilities than non-associated chains that were equally common. When HLA alleles, especially DR and DQ, strongly co-occurred, attributing TCR associations to individual alleles was difficult. Roughly uniform sequencing depth across donors was assumed in presence/absence analyses, although this assumption may not hold. Most TCR sequences were observed very rarely across donors, whereas some public TCRs were present in many individuals.

V is cut back by 3 bases and J by 2 bases, with 9 bases in the junction unmatched. From cysteine to phenylalanine, the CDR3 is 18 amino acids long. Of the read, only the CDR3 DNA is kept; its 54 bases are in frame from base 1. In the germline V gene, CDR1 corresponds to SGHVS and CDR2 to FQNEAQ. In total, 500 to 700 healthy bone marrow donors made up the cohort. All cohort members were sampled while nominally healthy, although unrecorded immune exposures were likely present. The donor tested CMV seropositive and was one of the 289 seropositive cohort members. A peripheral blood sample was collected from each donor, and TCR beta sequencing was performed on peripheral blood mononuclear cells. Genomic DNA was extracted from the blood cell samples with the Qiagen DNeasy Blood Extraction Kit. The library was obtained by the immunoSEQ multiplex PCR assay. For the multiplex PCR, a mixture combining 60 forward primers for TCR Vbeta segments and 13 reverse primers for TCR Jbeta segments was used. A multiplex PCR assay on genomic DNA amplified the CDR3 region of rearranged TCR beta genes. The amplified TCR beta libraries were sequenced on the Illumina HiSeq System as 87-base-pair reads. The paper's processing steps were these. Across the 700 or so repertoires, a later analysis counted 80 million or so unique TCR beta chains, roughly 11 million of which were shared by at least two donors. To remove PCR and sequencing errors, raw reads were error-corrected and collapsed into unique sequences using a nearest-neighbor algorithm that merged closely related sequences. Alignment of CDR3 sequences to IMGT reference sequences was used to assign V, D and J gene segments. For a sequence to be retained, a match of at least six nucleotides to both a V gene segment and a J gene segment was required. A rearrangement was called productive if the CDR3 had no stop codons and remained in frame with V and J, and every other rearrangement was called non-productive. Following IMGT convention, CDR3 was defined as the stretch from the second conserved V-encoded cysteine up to the conserved J-encoded phenylalanine. The earlier analysis of more than 450 of the donors excluded sequences that lacked an unambiguous match to a single V gene segment. An earlier analysis of 550 to 650 of the donors classified V segments as functional when productive rearrangements were above 56.7% and as segregating when the standard deviation between donors was above 5%. To diagnose cytomegalovirus status from the catalog of TCR beta chain sequences, a statistical classification framework was built. V and J gene assignment, in a later analysis, came from comparing TCR nucleotide sequences with IMGT/GENE-DB human TR gene sequences. A later analysis assigned CDR3 sequences and most-parsimonious VDJ recombination scenarios with the TCRdist pipeline. In a later analysis, each TCR beta chain was defined by its CDR3 amino acid sequence together with its V-gene family, and reads without a unique V-gene family were excluded. To address suspected cross-contamination and a sequencing artifact, a later analysis removed several hundred highly shared, low-generation-probability nucleotide sequences. For each public chain, a later analysis derived a clonal expansion index from normalized ranks of inferred template counts within each repertoire. In a later analysis, generation probabilities were computed with a VDJ recombination model fitted to out-of-frame rearrangements, and the resulting probabilities were checked against IGoR. A later analysis scored TCR-TCR, TCR-HLA and TCR-CMV co-occurrence with hypergeometric tests, applying a repertoire-size bias correction to TCR pairs. In a later analysis, false discovery rates were estimated by permuting HLA or CMV assignments 20 times. In a later analysis, co-occurring TCRs were grouped with DBSCAN, and TCRdist sequence similarity was added when clustering was performed within HLA-allele-positive subsets. Repertoires with fewer than 30,000 or more than 120,000 public chains, plus five repertoires with anomalous nucleotide sharing, were excluded from co-occurrence clustering. In its TCRdb copy, this immuneACCESS table keeps in-frame sequences only and misses some clones. Where compared with another copy, unresolved V genes explain less than half of these, and the others have no known cause. V, J and clone size derive from that table, while D and trimming were established from the DNA sequence. The sample table shows approximately 81,000 clones, and 75% to 85% are seen once. Around 3% of the sample is in the top ten clones.

The TCR sequence derives from a man between 45 and 60 years old in good health and CMV-seropositive. Sequenced sample: PBMCs. This chain joins TRBV7-8 to TRBJ2-6, and 8 junctional nucleotides match TRBD2. The nucleotides read TGTGCCAGCAGCTTCTGGCGGGAGGTCCCGACTGGGGCCAACGTCCTGACTTTC. Translated, it gives CASSFWREVPTGANVLTF. The CDR3 plus the reference TRBV7-8 and TRBJ2-6 genes for the other parts give the full variable domain: GAGVSQSPRYKVAKRGQDVALRCDPISGHVSLFWYQQALGQGPEFLTYFQNEAQLDKSGLPSDRFFAERPEGSVSTLKIQRTQQEDSAVYLCASSFWREVPTGANVLTFGAGSRLTVL.